A single sample is the source of the 22 T cell receptor beta chains below, sequenced in a study of T cells in Graves' hyperthyroidism and ophthalmopathy (dated by TCRdb to the late 2010s). The library came from multiplex PCR. The data were produced on an Illumina HiSeq 2000. The TCR beta CDR3 regions were amplified from the RNA transcripts. For the first round of RT-PCR on the TCR CDR3, the HTBI primer set was used together with the Qiagen OneStep RT-PCR kit. In-frame beta chains were kept once TCRdb had trimmed the public reads at Q25 with fastp and called clones with MiXCR. Each record represents a unique CDR3 protein, reported with the most common genes and DNA among its rows. The sample table records about 770,000 distinct CDR3 sequences; 18% of these occur just once. The ten most abundant clones make up around 17% of the sample. Material for sequencing was blood. These TCRs come from a woman aged 45-60 years with Graves' hyperthyroidism that later progressed to Graves' ophthalmopathy.

This chain joins TRBV10-3 and TRBJ1-1; maybe TRBD1 (6 bases). Trimming took off 8 bases at V and 1 base at J, with 11 bases between the two ends. CDR3 length: 13 amino acids. From germline, CDR1 is ENHRY and CDR2 SYGVKD. CDR3 nucleotide sequence: TGTGCCATCGGGGGACACTCGAACACTGAAGCTTTCTTT. Translating it yields CAIGGHSNTEAFF.

CDR3 loop: CASREGWTNEKLFF. The CDR3 coding sequence is TGTGCCAGCAGAGAGGGGTGGACTAATGAAAAACTGTTTTTT. The gene calls are TRBV25-1 and TRBJ1-4; D possibly corresponds to TRBD1 (5 bases). CDR1 is MGHDK, CDR2 SYGVNS, per germline. V shed 6 bases and J shed 2 bases, with 10 bases lying between them. This CDR3 comprises 14 residues. The variable domain in full, with the rest retrieved from reference TRBV25-1 and TRBJ1-4, is EADIYQTPRYLVIGTGKKITLECSQTMGHDKMYWYQQDPGMELHLIHYSYGVNSTEKGDLSSESTVSRIRTEHFPLTLESARPSHTSQYLCASREGWTNEKLFFGSGTQLSVL.

In this sample, this clonotype turned up a few times. The V gene is TRBV10-3, the J gene TRBJ2-3, with D perhaps TRBD1 or TRBD2 (6 bases each). The CDR3 runs 15 residues. Germline V lookup: CDR1 ENHRY, CDR2 SYGVKD. The V and J ends lost 3 bases and 0 bases respectively, with 10 bases between them. The CDR3 is CAISDTGTSTDTQYF. The DNA for the CDR3 is TGTGCCATCAGTGATACAGGGACTAGCACAGATACGCAGTATTTT.

This clonotype appeared a few times. The chain recombines TRBV18 with TRBJ2-7; D may correspond to TRBD1 or TRBD2 (5 bases each). The germline V gene encodes CDR1 KGHSH and CDR2 LQKENI. The CDR3 extends over 14 amino acids. Deletions cut 0 bases from V and 5 bases from J, with 11 bases between. For the CDR3, the DNA is TGTGCCAGCTCACCACCGGATGGGACCCACGAGCAGTACTTC. Amino acid sequence: CASSPPDGTHEQYF.

This clonotype showed up just a few times. V usage is TRBV6-1 and J usage is TRBJ2-7, with a weak D call TRBD1 (6 bases). CDR1 and CDR2 (germline): MNHNS, SASEGT. Trimming removed 0 bases from V and 7 bases from J, with 16 bases in between. The CDR3 spans 15 residues. The CDR3, as DNA: TGTGCCAGCAGTGAAGCGACAGGCTCCATGGGAGAGCAGTACTTC. Its protein product is CASSEATGSMGEQYF.

This clonotype was observed a handful of times. The chain combines TRBV11-3 with TRBJ2-1, with D unresolved. This CDR3 has 14 amino acids. Germline V gene sequence: CDR1 SGHNT, CDR2 YENEEA. V lost 0 bases to trimming and J lost 4 bases, with 7 bases between them. The CDR3 is CASSLDQKYNEQFF. In nucleotides, the CDR3 is TGTGCCAGCAGCTTAGATCAGAAATACAATGAGCAGTTCTTC.

This clonotype was detected many times. This chain uses TRBV27 with TRBJ1-5, with D tentatively TRBD1 (5 bases). Trimming stripped 3 bases from V and 2 bases from J, with 11 bases between. The CDR3 has 15 residues. Germline V gives CDR1 MNHEY, CDR2 SMNVEV (reference sequence). Here the CDR3 reads CASSLGGGGNQPQHF. The CDR3 DNA reads as TGTGCCAGCAGTTTGGGTGGGGGGGGCAATCAGCCCCAGCATTTT.

At least ten counts were recorded for this clonotype. CDR3 protein: CASSEGRGITDTQYF. The CDR3 region has the DNA TGTGCCAGCAGTGAGGGCCGCGGGATCACAGATACGCAGTATTTT. The chain is built from TRBV2 and TRBJ2-3, with D tentatively TRBD2 (6 bases). CDR3 length equals 15 residues. Trimming stripped 3 bases from V and 2 bases from J, with 12 bases between. Germline V gene lookup returns CDR1 SNHLY and CDR2 FYNNEI.

This clonotype was seen ten or more times. The chain carries TRBV3-1 and TRBJ2-1; D is perhaps TRBD1 (6 bases). V shed 7 bases and J shed 5 bases, with 15 bases lying between them. The CDR3 has 14 residues. CDR1 is LGHDT, CDR2 YNNKEL, per germline (reference sequence). The DNA of the CDR3 is TGTGCCAGCACCCCTGAGGGGGTTAACAATGAGCAGTTCTTC. Translated, it gives CASTPEGVNNEQFF.

This clonotype was seen many times. The chain carries TRBV18 and TRBJ2-3, with a tentative D call TRBD1 (6 bases). Germline CDR1 KGHSH, CDR2 LQKENI. The CDR3 has 15 amino acids. Deletions cut 3 bases from V and 0 bases from J, with 10 bases between. Here the CDR3 reads CASSPADSSTDTQYF. Here the CDR3 DNA reads TGTGCCAGCTCACCCGCGGACAGTAGCACAGATACGCAGTATTTT.

This clonotype was observed at least ten times. The J gene is TRBJ2-3, the V gene TRBV20-1, with D tentatively TRBD1 (5 bases). V was trimmed by 4 bases and J by 2 bases, leaving 10 bases between them. Germline CDR1 and CDR2: DFQATT and SNEGSKA (reference sequence). The CDR3 spans 13 residues. The CDR3 spells CSAIEQATDTQYF. CDR3 sequence (DNA): TGCAGTGCTATAGAACAGGCCACAGATACGCAGTATTTT.

This clonotype was found a few times. V gene TRBV27 combines with J gene TRBJ1-3; 9 bases agree with TRBD1. This CDR3 has 14 residues. CDR1 is MNHEY, CDR2 SMNVEV, per germline (reference sequence). J was trimmed by 2 bases and V by 6 bases; bases with no gene match: 2. The CDR3 sequence is CASRTGGAGNTIYF. For the CDR3, the DNA is TGTGCCAGCAGGACAGGGGGGGCTGGAAACACCATATATTTT.

This chain joins TRBV27 and TRBJ1-3; TRBD1 agrees at 8 bases. The CDR3 loop spans 16 amino acids. From germline, CDR1 is MNHEY and CDR2 SMNVEV (reference sequence). Germline trimming cut 5 bases from V and 3 bases from J; bases unmatched to any gene: 9. The CDR3 DNA follows: TGTGCCAGCAGTCCCTTCAGGGGGCTGGGTGGAAACACCATATATTTT. This gives the protein CASSPFRGLGGNTIYF.

To note about this clonotype: The germline gene is not matched at one end of the junction; a read error may be the cause. The chain carries TRBV6-9 and TRBJ2-3; 11 nucleotides match TRBD2. The germline gives CDR1 MNHGY, CDR2 SVAAGI. The CDR3 length is 15 residues. Written as DNA, the CDR3 is TGTGCCGGCAGCTTAGCGGGGGGGAGGACAGATACGCAGTATTTT. It specifies CAGSLAGGRTDTQYF.

About this clonotype: A read error may be the cause here, since a much bigger clone is one base away. The J gene is TRBJ2-1, the V gene TRBV7-3; the match to TRBD2 covers 9 bases. Looked up from germline, CDR1 is SGHTA and CDR2 is FQGTGA. This CDR3 is 16 amino acids long. V lost 2 bases and J lost 5; bases outside the gene matches: 7. CDR3 amino acids: CASSLLSSGVHNEQFF. DNA of the CDR3: TGTGCCAGCAGCTTACTGTCTAGCGGGGTGCACAATGAGCAGTTCTTC. Together with reference TRBV7-3 and TRBJ2-1, the CDR3 gives the full variable domain: GAGVSQTPSNKVTEKGKYVELRCDPISGHTALYWYRQSLGQGPEFLIYFQGTGAADDSGLPNDRFFAVRPEGSVSTLKIQRTERGDSAVYLCASSLLSSGVHNEQFFGPGTRLTVL.

This clonotype was seen only a few times. The chain combines TRBV19 with TRBJ2-1; 9 bases are shared with TRBD2. This CDR3 comprises 18 residues. CDR1 and CDR2 (germline): LNHDA, SQIVND (reference sequence). Losses at the gene ends were 2 bases for V and 5 bases for J; bases not matched to a gene: 13. CDR3 protein: CASSIWVGAGGTNNEQFF. The CDR3 coding sequence is TGTGCCAGTAGTATATGGGTTGGAGCGGGGGGCACGAACAATGAGCAGTTCTTC.

This clonotype showed up just a few times. The chain recombines TRBV5-1 with TRBJ2-7; D is uncertain. The V end lost 0 bases, the J end lost 7 bases, and 11 bases lay between the germline ends. Germline lookup yields CDR1 SGHRS and CDR2 YFSETQ. The length of the CDR3 is 13 residues. The CDR3 loop is CASSLAGRGEQYF. The CDR3 nucleotides read TGCGCCAGCAGCTTGGCCGGCCGCGGTGAGCAGTACTTC.

A few counts support this clonotype. The chain combines TRBV19 with TRBJ1-5; D is undetermined. V was trimmed by 3 bases and J by 6 bases, leaving 6 bases between them. Germline assignment: CDR1 LNHDA and CDR2 SQIVND (reference sequence). The CDR3 length is 12 residues. CDR3 region: CASSIYGQPQHF. CDR3 bases: TGTGCCAGTAGTATTTACGGTCAGCCCCAGCATTTT.

This chain links TRBV7-9 with TRBJ1-3, with TRBD1 identical over 12 bases. Trimming at V came to 6 bases and at J to 4 bases, leaving 7 bases not matched to a gene. This CDR3 comprises 16 residues. The V gene's germline CDR1 is SEHNR and CDR2 FQNEAQ (reference sequence). CDR3 bases: TGTGCCAGCAGTAGACGGGACAGGGGGCTCGGAAACACCATATATTTT. Its translation is CASSRRDRGLGNTIYF.

This clonotype was seen at least ten times. The chain links TRBV3-1 to TRBJ1-2; weak D call: TRBD1 (5 bases). CDR3 length equals 17 residues. Germline V CDR1 and CDR2: LGHDT, YNNKEL (reference sequence). Between the trimmed V and J ends, which lost 0 bases and 1 base, there was a span of 15 bases. This chain's CDR3 is CASSQDPLLTVNYGYTF. In nucleotides, the CDR3 is TGTGCCAGCAGCCAAGATCCCCTCCTGACAGTTAACTATGGCTACACCTTC.

The chain recombines TRBV5-1 with TRBJ1-6; no reliable D call. V lost 0 bases and J lost 9, with 19 bases in between. The CDR3 length is 17 residues. From germline, CDR1 is SGHRS and CDR2 YFSETQ. The CDR3, as DNA: TGCGCCAGCAGCTTGGTGACCCCAGGCTCCTCCGCTTCACCCCTCCACTTT. It encodes CASSLVTPGSSASPLHF.

In this sample, this clonotype turned up many times. V usage is TRBV12-3 or TRBV12-4 and J usage is TRBJ1-1; TRBD1 agrees at 7 bases. This CDR3 contains 13 residues. The trim removed 1 base at V and 8 bases at J, leaving 4 bases unmatched. The CDR3 spells CASSLVGGFEAFF. The CDR3 nucleotides read TGTGCCAGCAGTTTAGTAGGGGGCTTCGAAGCTTTCTTT.